Presented here are 4 T cell receptor beta chains from one specimen sequenced in a study of cytomegalovirus exposure and HLA in healthy donors. Vbeta (60) and Jbeta (13) primers were used in the PCR. Here immunoSEQ multiplex PCR was the method, and the copy in TCRdb shows in-frame clones only, minus some. The sample includes more than 150,000 clones, less than 90% of them seen just once. Input material: PBMCs. These receptors originate from a girl less than two years old in good health and CMV-seronegative.

The chain couples TRBV9 to TRBJ1-3; D is perhaps TRBD1 (6 bases). The CDR3 is made up of 13 amino acids. Trimming took off 7 bases at V and 0 bases at J, with 8 bases between the two ends. The germline CDR1 and CDR2 sequences are SGDLS and YYNGEE. The CDR3 loop is CASGGYSGNTIYF. As DNA, the CDR3 is TGTGCCAGCGGGGGCTACTCTGGAAACACCATATATTTT.

V and J are TRBV10-3 and TRBJ2-1; 7 bases agree with TRBD2. The CDR3 consists of 13 residues. V lost 3 bases, J lost 6 bases, and 2 bases stayed unmatched. Germline-derived CDR1 and CDR2 are ENHRY and SYGVKD. CDR3: CAISDIAGNEQFF. The CDR3 DNA reads TGTGCCATCAGTGATATAGCGGGCAATGAGCAGTTCTTC.

This clone was recorded only once. The V and J genes are TRBV19 and TRBJ1-1; D not resolved. V was pared by 3 bases and J by 3 bases, with 11 bases between. The CDR3 is 14 residues long. Germline V lookup: CDR1 LNHDA, CDR2 SQIVND (reference sequence). The CDR3 reads CASSMRAAHTEAFF. In DNA form, the CDR3 reads TGTGCCAGTAGTATGAGGGCAGCTCACACTGAAGCTTTCTTT.

This rearrangement joins TRBV6-1 to TRBJ1-3; D is possibly TRBD1 (6 bases). This CDR3 has 14 residues. Trimming stripped 5 bases from V and 3 bases from J, with 11 bases between. Germline CDR1 and CDR2: MNHNS and SASEGT. CDR3 bases: TGTGCCAGCAGTCGATCAGGGGTTGGAAACACCATATATTTT. Translating it yields CASSRSGVGNTIYF.